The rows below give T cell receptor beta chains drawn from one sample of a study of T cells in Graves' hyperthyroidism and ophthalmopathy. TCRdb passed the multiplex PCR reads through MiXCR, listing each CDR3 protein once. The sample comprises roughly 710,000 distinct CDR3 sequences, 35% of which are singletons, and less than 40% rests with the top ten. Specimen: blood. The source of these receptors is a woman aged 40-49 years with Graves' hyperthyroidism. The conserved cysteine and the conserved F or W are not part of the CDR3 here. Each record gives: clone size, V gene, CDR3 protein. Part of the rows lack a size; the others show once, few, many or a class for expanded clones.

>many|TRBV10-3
AIRRGLAGPGTQETQY
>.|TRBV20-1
SAMGLAGISETQY
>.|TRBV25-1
ASSLLPLRSRGNQPQH
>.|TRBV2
ASRLLASSNEQY
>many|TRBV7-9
ASSFLDRFSGELF
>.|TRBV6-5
AISYWGDSGANVLT
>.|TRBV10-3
AISPGTSGKLNEQY
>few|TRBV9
ASSEARGAGTEAF
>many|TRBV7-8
ASSLGETAYGYT
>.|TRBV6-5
ASSYRTGDKHGYT
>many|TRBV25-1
ASSESGGSSPLH
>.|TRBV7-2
ASSGGLHNSPLH
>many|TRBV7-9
ASSRGLDPSYEQY
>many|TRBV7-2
ASSLLPGTSLTGELF
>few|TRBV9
ASSVLGSAAYGYT
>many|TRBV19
ASSMGGPNTEAF
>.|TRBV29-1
SVDGQGTSNTEAF
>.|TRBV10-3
AISAGDRDGELF
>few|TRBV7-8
ASSPQTDNVYGYT
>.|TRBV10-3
GSGVSTEAF
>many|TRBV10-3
AISESKGVFYEQY
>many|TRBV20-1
SAFRGNTIY
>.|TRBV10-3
ASSYTGSGNSPLH
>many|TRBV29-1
SVAEGSGGEETQY
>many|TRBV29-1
SVGPVFRMGETQY
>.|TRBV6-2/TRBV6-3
ASSYSKRYT
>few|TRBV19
ASSTSGQSNQPQH
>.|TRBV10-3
AISESSTGRLDAF
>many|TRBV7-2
ASSRRVYTYGYT
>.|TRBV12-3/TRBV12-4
ASSTTAEAS
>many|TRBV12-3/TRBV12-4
ASSPVGGTDYT
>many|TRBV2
ASSETGGGNGYT
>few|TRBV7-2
ASSFGGIGVETQY
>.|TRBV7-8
ASSLVGLDLGNTIY
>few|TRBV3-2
ASSQWRPGRNTIY
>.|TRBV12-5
ASAGTNMDSPLH
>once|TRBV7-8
ASSQEWGSSYGQY
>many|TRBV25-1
ASASDGGANVLT
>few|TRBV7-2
ASSFGQGALRDTEAF
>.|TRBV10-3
AISESGQGKPRNTEAF
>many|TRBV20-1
SARELGTSEKETQY
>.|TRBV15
ATSRQVLPDAGELF
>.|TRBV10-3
AISEKVDTGNTIY
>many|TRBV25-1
ASSDPGRGLGGELF
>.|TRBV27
ASSLSSGGWGEAF
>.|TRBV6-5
ASNWLGQPQH
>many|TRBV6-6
ASSALDSQETQY
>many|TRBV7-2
ASSLERVLRNTEAF
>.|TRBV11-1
ASSPAGGFGTQY
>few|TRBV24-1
AQDRDHQPQH
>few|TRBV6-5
ASRETGYGYGYT
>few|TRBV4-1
ASSQGRGQGRNYGYT
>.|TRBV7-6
ASSMTGHYGYT
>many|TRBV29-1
SVDPGERETQY
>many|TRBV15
ATSRDMAGEQPQH
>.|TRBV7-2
ASSSRSGQEDYGGYT
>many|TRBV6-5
ASSTSLGPVSPLH
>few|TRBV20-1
SARGGTGAGNTIY
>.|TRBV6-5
ASSAGPNQPQH